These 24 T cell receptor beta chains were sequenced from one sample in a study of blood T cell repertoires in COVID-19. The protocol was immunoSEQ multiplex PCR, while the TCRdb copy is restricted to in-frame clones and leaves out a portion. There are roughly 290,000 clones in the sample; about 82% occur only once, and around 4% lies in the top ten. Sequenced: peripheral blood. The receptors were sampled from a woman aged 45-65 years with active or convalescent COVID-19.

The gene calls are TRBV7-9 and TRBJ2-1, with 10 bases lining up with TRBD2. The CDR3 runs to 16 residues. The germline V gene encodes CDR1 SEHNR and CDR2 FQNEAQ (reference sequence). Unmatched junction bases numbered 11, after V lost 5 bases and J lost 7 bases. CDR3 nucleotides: TGTGCCAGCAGCCCCCCGCTAGCGGGAGTTGGAAATGAGCAGTTCTTC. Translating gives CASSPPLAGVGNEQFF. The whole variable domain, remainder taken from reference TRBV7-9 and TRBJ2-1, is DTGVSQNPRHKITKRGQNVTFRCDPISEHNRLYWYRQTLGQGPEFLTYFQNEAQLEKSRLLSDRFSAERPKGSFSTLEIQRTEQGDSAMYLCASSPPLAGVGNEQFFGPGTRLTVL.

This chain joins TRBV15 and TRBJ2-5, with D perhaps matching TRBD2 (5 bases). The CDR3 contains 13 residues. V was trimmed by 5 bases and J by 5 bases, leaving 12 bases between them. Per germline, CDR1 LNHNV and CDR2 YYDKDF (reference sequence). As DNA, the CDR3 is TGTGCCACCAGCGTCGAGGGAGCGGAGACCCAGTACTTC. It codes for CATSVEGAETQYF.

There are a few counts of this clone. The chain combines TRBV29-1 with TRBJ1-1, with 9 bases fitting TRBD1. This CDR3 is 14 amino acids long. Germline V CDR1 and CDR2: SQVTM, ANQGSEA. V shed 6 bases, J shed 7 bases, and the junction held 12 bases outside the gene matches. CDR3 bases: TGCAGCGTGACCTCAGGACAGGGGACAGGTGAAGCTTTCTTT. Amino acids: CSVTSGQGTGEAFF.

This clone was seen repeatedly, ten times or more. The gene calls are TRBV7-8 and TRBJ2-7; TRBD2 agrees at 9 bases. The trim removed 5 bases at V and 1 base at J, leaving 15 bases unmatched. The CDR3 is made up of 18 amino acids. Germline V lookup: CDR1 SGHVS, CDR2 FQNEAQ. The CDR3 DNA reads TGTGCCAGCAGCCTACAGACCCTAGCGGGATTAGGATCCTACGAGCAGTACTTC. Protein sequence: CASSLQTLAGLGSYEQYF.

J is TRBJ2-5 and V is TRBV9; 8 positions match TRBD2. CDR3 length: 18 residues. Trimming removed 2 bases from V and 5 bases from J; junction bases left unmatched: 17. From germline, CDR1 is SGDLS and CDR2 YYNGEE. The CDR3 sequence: CASSVGWTGAGESETQYF. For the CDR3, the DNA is TGTGCCAGCAGCGTGGGGTGGACCGGAGCGGGAGAGTCGGAGACCCAGTACTTC.

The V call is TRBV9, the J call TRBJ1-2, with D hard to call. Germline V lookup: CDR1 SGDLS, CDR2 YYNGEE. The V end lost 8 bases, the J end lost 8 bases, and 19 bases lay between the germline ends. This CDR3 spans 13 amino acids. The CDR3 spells CASALTQREGYTF. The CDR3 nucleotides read TGTGCCAGTGCTTTGACCCAGAGGGAAGGCTACACCTTC.

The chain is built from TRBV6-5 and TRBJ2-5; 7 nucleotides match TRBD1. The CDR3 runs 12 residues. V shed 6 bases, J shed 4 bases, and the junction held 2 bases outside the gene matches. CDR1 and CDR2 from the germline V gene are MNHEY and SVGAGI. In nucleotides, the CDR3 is TGTGCCAGCAGCCGGGACAGAGAGACCCAGTACTTC. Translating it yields CASSRDRETQYF.

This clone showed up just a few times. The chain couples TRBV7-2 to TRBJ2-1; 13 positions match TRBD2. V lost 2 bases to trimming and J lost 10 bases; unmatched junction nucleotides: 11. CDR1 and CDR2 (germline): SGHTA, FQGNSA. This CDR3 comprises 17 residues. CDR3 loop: CASSLYALAGGLGEQFF. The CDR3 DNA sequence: TGTGCCAGCAGCTTATATGCACTAGCGGGGGGGCTGGGAGAGCAGTTCTTC.

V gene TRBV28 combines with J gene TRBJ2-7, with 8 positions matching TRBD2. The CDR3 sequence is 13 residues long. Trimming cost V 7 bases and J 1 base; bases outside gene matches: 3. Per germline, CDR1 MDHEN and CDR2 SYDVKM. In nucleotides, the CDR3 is TGTGCCAGCATGGTAGCGGGATCCTACGAGCAGTACTTC. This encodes CASMVAGSYEQYF.

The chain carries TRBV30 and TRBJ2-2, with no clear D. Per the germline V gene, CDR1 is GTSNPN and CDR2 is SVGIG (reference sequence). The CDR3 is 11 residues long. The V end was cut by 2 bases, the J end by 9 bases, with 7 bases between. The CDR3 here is CAWSPRRELFF. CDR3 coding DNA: TGTGCCTGGAGTCCTAGACGGGAGCTGTTTTTT.

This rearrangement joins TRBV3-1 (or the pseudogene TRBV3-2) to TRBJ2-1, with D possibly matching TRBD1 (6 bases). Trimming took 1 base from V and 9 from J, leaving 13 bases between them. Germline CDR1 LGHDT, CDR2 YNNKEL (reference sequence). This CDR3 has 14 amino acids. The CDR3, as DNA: TGTGCCAGCAGCCAAGGGGGGCTGGATCCTGAGCAGTTCTTC. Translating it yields CASSQGGLDPEQFF.

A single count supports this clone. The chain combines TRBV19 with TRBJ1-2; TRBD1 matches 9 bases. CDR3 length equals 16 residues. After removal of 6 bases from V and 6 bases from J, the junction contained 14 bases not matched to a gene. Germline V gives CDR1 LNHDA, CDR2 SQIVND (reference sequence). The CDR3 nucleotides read TGTGCCAGTAGCATACCGGGACAGGGCCGTCCAAATGGCTACACCTTC. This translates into CASSIPGQGRPNGYTF.

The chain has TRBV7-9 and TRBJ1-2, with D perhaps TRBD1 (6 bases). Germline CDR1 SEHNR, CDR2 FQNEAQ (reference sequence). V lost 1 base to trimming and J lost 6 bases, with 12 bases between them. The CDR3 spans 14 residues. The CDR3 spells CASSLGTGWNGYTF. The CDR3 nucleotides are TGTGCCAGCAGCTTAGGCACAGGGTGGAATGGCTACACCTTC.

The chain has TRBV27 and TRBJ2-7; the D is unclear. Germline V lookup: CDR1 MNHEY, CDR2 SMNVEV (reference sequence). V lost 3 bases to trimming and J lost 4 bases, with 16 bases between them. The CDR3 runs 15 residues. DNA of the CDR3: TGTGCCAGCAGTTTGCACTACCTCGGCGATTACGAGCAGTACTTC. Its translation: CASSLHYLGDYEQYF.

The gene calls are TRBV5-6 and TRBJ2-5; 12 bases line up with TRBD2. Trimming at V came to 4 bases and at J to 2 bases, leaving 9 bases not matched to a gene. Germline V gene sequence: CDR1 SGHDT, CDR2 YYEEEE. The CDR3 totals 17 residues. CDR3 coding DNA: TGTGCCAGCAGCGCGCCGGGACTAGCGGGTGTTCAAGAGACCCAGTACTTC. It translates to CASSAPGLAGVQETQYF.

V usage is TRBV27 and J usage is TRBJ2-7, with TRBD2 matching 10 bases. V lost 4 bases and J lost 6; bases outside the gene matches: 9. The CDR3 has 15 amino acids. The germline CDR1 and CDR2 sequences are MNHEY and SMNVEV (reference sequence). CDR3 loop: CASSSLAGVFGEQYF. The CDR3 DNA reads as TGTGCCAGCAGTTCCCTAGCGGGAGTTTTTGGCGAGCAGTACTTC.

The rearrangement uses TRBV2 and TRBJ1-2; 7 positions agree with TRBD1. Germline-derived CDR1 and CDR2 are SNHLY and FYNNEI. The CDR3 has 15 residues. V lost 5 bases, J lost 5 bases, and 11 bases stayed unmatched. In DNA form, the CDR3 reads TGTGCCAGCAGTAGGACCTACAGGGGCTCATATGGCTACACCTTC. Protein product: CASSRTYRGSYGYTF.

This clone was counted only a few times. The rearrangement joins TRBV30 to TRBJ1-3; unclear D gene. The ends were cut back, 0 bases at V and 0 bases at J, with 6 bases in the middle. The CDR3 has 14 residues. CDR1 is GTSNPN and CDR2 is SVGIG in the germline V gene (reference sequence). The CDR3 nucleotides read TGTGCCTGGAGTGTTACAGCCTCTGGAAACACCATATATTTT. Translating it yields CAWSVTASGNTIYF.

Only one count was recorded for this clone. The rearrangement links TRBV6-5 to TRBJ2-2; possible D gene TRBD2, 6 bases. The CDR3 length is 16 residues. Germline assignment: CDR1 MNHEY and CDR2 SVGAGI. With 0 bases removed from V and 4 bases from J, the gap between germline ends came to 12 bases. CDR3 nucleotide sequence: TGTGCCAGCAGTTACTCCGGGGGTCCGGGCACCGGGGAGCTGTTTTTT. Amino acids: CASSYSGGPGTGELFF.

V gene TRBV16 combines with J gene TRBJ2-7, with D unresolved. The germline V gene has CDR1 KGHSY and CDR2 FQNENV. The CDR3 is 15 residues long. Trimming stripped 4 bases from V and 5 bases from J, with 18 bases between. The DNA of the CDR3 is TGTGCCAGCAGCCCTCCGCGGCCCCAGATTAACGAGCAGTACTTC. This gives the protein CASSPPRPQINEQYF. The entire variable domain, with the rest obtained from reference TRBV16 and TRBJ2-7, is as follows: GEEVAQTPKHLVRGEGQKAKLYCAPIKGHSYVFWYQQVLKNEFKFLISFQNENVFDETGMPKERFSAKCLPNSPCSLEIQATKLEDSAVYFCASSPPRPQINEQYFGPGTRLTVT.

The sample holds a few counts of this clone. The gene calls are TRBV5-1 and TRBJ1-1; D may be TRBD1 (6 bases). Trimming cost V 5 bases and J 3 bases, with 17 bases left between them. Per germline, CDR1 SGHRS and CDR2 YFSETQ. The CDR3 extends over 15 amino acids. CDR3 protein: CASSFTGKGDTEAFF. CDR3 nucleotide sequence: TGCGCCAGCAGTTTCACAGGGAAGGGGGACACTGAAGCTTTCTTT.

The CDR3 is CASSPEGRVSPLHF. CDR3 in DNA: TGCGCCAGCAGCCCGGAGGGTCGGGTATCGCCCCTCCACTTT. The V gene is TRBV4-1, the J gene TRBJ1-6; D not certain. Germline CDR1 reads MGHRA; CDR2 reads YSYEKL. The CDR3 consists of 14 residues. The V end was cut by 4 bases, the J end by 13 bases, with 17 bases between.

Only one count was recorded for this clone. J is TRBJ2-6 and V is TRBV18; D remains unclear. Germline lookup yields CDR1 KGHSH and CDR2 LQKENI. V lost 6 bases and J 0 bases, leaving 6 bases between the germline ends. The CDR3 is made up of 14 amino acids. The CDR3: CASSPSSGANVLTF. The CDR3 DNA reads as TGTGCCAGCTCCCCGAGCTCTGGGGCCAACGTCCTGACTTTC.

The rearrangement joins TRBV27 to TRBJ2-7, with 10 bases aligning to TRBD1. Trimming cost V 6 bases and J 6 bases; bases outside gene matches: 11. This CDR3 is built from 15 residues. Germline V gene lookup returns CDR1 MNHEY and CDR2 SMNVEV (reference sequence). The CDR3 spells CASSIVTGTGVEQYF. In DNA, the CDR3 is TGTGCCAGCAGCATCGTAACCGGGACAGGGGTCGAGCAGTACTTC.